The 28 T cell receptor beta chains given below trace back to one sample, sequenced in a study of Graves' ophthalmopathy and Graves' hyperthyroidism. Amplifying from RNA transcripts, the study obtained TCR beta CDR3 regions. HTBI-primed RT-PCR formed the first round, and a multiplex PCR formed the second. TCRdb independently ran MiXCR on the multiplex PCR reads; one entry per CDR3 protein. The sample carries 220,000 or so distinct CDR3 sequences, roughly a fifth recorded once. The sequenced sample consisted of peripheral blood. Receptors were obtained from a woman between 50 and 59 years old with Graves' ophthalmopathy.

This clonotype was recorded at least ten times. The V gene is TRBV27, the J gene TRBJ2-5; D call uncertain. CDR3 length: 18 residues. The V and J ends lost 0 bases and 5 bases respectively, with 22 bases between them. Germline CDR1 reads MNHEY; CDR2 reads SMNVEV (reference sequence). This chain's CDR3 is CASSLSPPTGSRRETQYF. CDR3 sequence (DNA): TGTGCCAGCAGTTTATCTCCCCCGACGGGCAGCCGTCGGGAGACCCAGTACTTC.

This clonotype was observed many times. The chain employs TRBV12-3 or TRBV12-4 and TRBJ2-2; 8 bases map to TRBD2. V trimming: 6 bases; J trimming: 4 bases; junction bases outside the gene matches: 4. The CDR3 consists of 14 residues. The chain's CDR3 is CASRAGTSTGELFF. CDR3 nucleotide sequence: TGTGCCAGCAGGGCCGGGACTAGCACCGGGGAGCTGTTTTTT.

Ten or more counts support this clonotype. V usage is TRBV12-3 or TRBV12-4 and J usage is TRBJ2-7; TRBD2 agrees at 11 bases. The CDR3 runs to 14 residues. Trimming took 4 bases from V and 7 from J; bases not matched to a gene: 6. CDR3 DNA: TGTGCCAGCAGTTATAGCGGGAGGGCGAGGGAGCAGTACTTC. Translating it yields CASSYSGRAREQYF.

This clonotype showed up many times. The chain links TRBV5-1 to TRBJ1-2; D call uncertain. The CDR3 runs 14 residues. The germline CDR1 and CDR2 sequences are SGHRS and YFSETQ. Trimming removed 2 bases at V and 3 bases at J, with 11 bases between. The CDR3 DNA reads as TGCGCCAGCAGCTTTGAGTCCAGCGACTATGGCTACACCTTC. This encodes CASSFESSDYGYTF.

The rearrangement joins TRBV6-5 to TRBJ2-7; 7 bases are a match to TRBD2. The CDR3 totals 14 residues. V lost 4 bases, J lost 4 bases, and 7 bases stayed unmatched. Per the germline V gene, CDR1 is MNHEY and CDR2 is SVGAGI. The CDR3 coding sequence is TGTGCCAGCAGTTCTGAGGGAGGGTCTTACGAGCAGTACTTC. It codes for CASSSEGGSYEQYF.

This clonotype has more than one count but fewer than ten. The rearrangement joins TRBV5-5 to TRBJ1-2, with TRBD1 identical over 7 bases. Germline trimming cut 6 bases from V and 5 bases from J; bases unmatched to any gene: 10. Germline CDR1 SGHKS, CDR2 YYEKEE (reference sequence). The CDR3 sequence is 14 residues long. The chain's CDR3 is CASIPGGQTYGYTF. The CDR3 DNA reads TGTGCCAGCATCCCTGGGGGACAGACTTATGGCTACACCTTC.

This clonotype has at least ten counts. This rearrangement joins TRBV28 to TRBJ2-7, with D uncertain. The CDR3 is 12 residues long. CDR1 and CDR2 (germline): MDHEN, SYDVKM. The V gene lost 8 bases and the J gene lost 2 bases, with 10 bases spanning the gap. CDR3 DNA: TGTGCCAGCGGTCTCGAAGCCTACGAGCAGTACTTC. Translating gives CASGLEAYEQYF. Using reference TRBV28 and TRBJ2-7 for the parts outside the CDR3, the full variable domain is DVKVTQSSRYLVKRTGEKVFLECVQDMDHENMFWYRQDPGLGLRLIYFSYDVKMKEKGDIPEGYSVSREKKERFSLILESASTNQTSMYLCASGLEAYEQYFGPGTRLTVT.

The chain couples TRBV4-1 to TRBJ1-6, with D possibly being TRBD1 (5 bases). The CDR3 has 16 residues. Deletions cut 3 bases from V and 5 bases from J, with 14 bases between. Germline values: CDR1 MGHRA, CDR2 YSYEKL. CDR3 nucleotide sequence: TGCGCCAGCAGCCAGGGGGGGACCCCTGATAATTCACCCCTCCACTTT. This gives the protein CASSQGGTPDNSPLHF.

This clonotype was counted at least ten times. The rearrangement uses TRBV20-1 and TRBJ2-7; 7 nucleotides agree with TRBD2. The CDR3 totals 15 residues. Losses at the gene ends were 1 base for V and 0 bases for J; bases not matched to a gene: 6. Germline-derived CDR1 and CDR2 are DFQATT and SNEGSKA (reference sequence). The CDR3 region is CSARGGGTPSYEQYF. CDR3 coding DNA: TGCAGTGCTAGAGGGGGGGGTACCCCCTCCTACGAGCAGTACTTC.

V usage is TRBV7-8 and J usage is TRBJ1-6, with D unresolved. This CDR3 has 14 residues. Trimming removed 2 bases at V and 12 bases at J, with 14 bases between. Germline CDR1 SGHVS, CDR2 FQNEAQ. CDR3 amino acids: CASSLTFRDGPLHF. Written as DNA, the CDR3 is TGTGCCAGCAGCTTAACCTTCCGGGATGGACCCCTCCACTTT.

Many counts were recorded for this clonotype. This chain connects TRBV6-1 to TRBJ1-1; perhaps TRBD1 as D (5 bases). V was clipped by 3 bases and J by 2 bases, with 10 bases between them. The germline gives CDR1 MNHNS, CDR2 SASEGT. The CDR3 runs to 14 residues. The CDR3 loop is CASSEVRGNTEAFF. The CDR3 DNA sequence: TGTGCCAGCAGTGAGGTTAGGGGAAACACTGAAGCTTTCTTT.

J is TRBJ1-5 and V is TRBV6-2 or TRBV6-3, with D maybe TRBD1 (5 bases). The CDR3 spans 15 residues. Per the germline V gene, CDR1 is MNHEY and CDR2 is SVGEGT. Trimming shortened V by 6 bases and J by 3 bases, and 15 bases separated the two germline ends. The CDR3 reads CASRRGWKSNQPQHF. CDR3 coding DNA: TGTGCCAGCAGAAGGGGTTGGAAATCCAATCAGCCCCAGCATTTT.

This clonotype was detected ten times or more. J is TRBJ2-2 and V is TRBV5-1, with D possibly matching TRBD1 (6 bases). Trimming pared 0 bases from V and 4 bases from J, leaving 7 bases between. Germline V gives CDR1 SGHRS, CDR2 YFSETQ. The CDR3 runs 14 residues. The CDR3 spells CASSLEGGTGELFF. CDR3 in DNA: TGCGCCAGCAGCTTGGAAGGGGGCACCGGGGAGCTGTTTTTT.

The gene calls are TRBV9 and TRBJ2-7, with D unclear. The CDR3 is made up of 16 amino acids. Germline loops: CDR1 SGDLS, CDR2 YYNGEE. Trimming pared 0 bases from V and 3 bases from J, leaving 16 bases between. CDR3 in DNA: TGTGCCAGCAGCGTAGGAGACGTCCTGTCCGGCTACGAGCAGTACTTC. Amino acids: CASSVGDVLSGYEQYF.

Ten or more counts support this clonotype. The CDR3 coding sequence is TGTGCCAGCAGACCCCCCGGGACAGGCGCCTACGAGCAGTACTTC. Encoded protein: CASRPPGTGAYEQYF. The rearrangement joins TRBV28 to TRBJ2-7, with TRBD1 matching 8 bases. The V gene end was trimmed by 6 bases and the J gene end by 2 bases; junction bases not matched to a gene: 9. In germline, CDR1 is MDHEN, CDR2 SYDVKM. This CDR3 comprises 15 residues.

This clonotype was recorded a few times. This chain links TRBV29-1 with TRBJ2-5; 11 bases agree with TRBD2. CDR3 size: 13 residues. The junction had 2 bases not matched to a gene; V was cut back by 4 bases and J by 4 bases. CDR1 and CDR2 (germline): SQVTM, ANQGSEA. The CDR3 coding sequence is TGCAGCGTTGTCCTAGCGGGAGGAGAGACCCAGTACTTC. This sequence encodes CSVVLAGGETQYF.

This clonotype was seen many times. The genes are TRBV20-1 and TRBJ2-5; 9 nucleotides line up with TRBD1. This CDR3 region has 14 residues. J was trimmed by 4 bases and V by 2 bases; bases with no gene match: 5. Per germline, CDR1 DFQATT and CDR2 SNEGSKA (reference sequence). For the CDR3, the DNA is TGCAGTGCTAGATCTACAGGGGGCTCAGAGACCCAGTACTTC. The encoded protein is CSARSTGGSETQYF.

This clonotype was counted ten times or more. V usage is TRBV6-1 and J usage is TRBJ1-5, with D perhaps TRBD1 (6 bases). This CDR3 spans 16 amino acids. V was cut by 2 bases and J by 6 bases, with 17 bases left in between. CDR1 is MNHNS, CDR2 SASEGT, per germline. As DNA, the CDR3 is TGTGCCAGCAGTGAATTGGCGGGGGCGGGTACTCAGCCCCAGCATTTT. Protein sequence: CASSELAGAGTQPQHF.

The genes are TRBV20-1 and TRBJ2-5; TRBD2 matches at 8 bases. Germline CDR1 DFQATT, CDR2 SNEGSKA (reference sequence). The CDR3 loop spans 13 amino acids. J was trimmed by 1 base and V by 6 bases; bases with no gene match: 4. CDR3 protein: CSAGRGGQETQYF. DNA for the CDR3: TGCAGTGCCGGGAGGGGCGGCCAAGAGACCCAGTACTTC.

In its sample, this clonotype was seen many times. The chain joins TRBV7-8 to TRBJ2-2; D is unclear. Germline values: CDR1 SGHVS, CDR2 FQNEAQ. This CDR3 contains 14 residues. The germline V and J ends were trimmed by 4 bases and 4 bases, with 10 bases remaining between them. For the CDR3, the DNA is TGTGCCAGCAGCTACGGTCGGAGCACCGGGGAGCTGTTTTTT. Translation: CASSYGRSTGELFF.

This clonotype was counted between two and nine times. The V and J genes are TRBV7-8 and TRBJ1-1; D not resolved. The length of the CDR3 is 15 residues. V gave up 1 base and J gave up 2 bases, with 11 bases separating them. The V gene's germline CDR1 is SGHVS and CDR2 FQNEAQ. CDR3 in DNA: TGTGCCAGCAGCTTAGTACACCAATATAACACTGAAGCTTTCTTT. Encoded protein: CASSLVHQYNTEAFF.

This clonotype was seen more than once but under ten times. The CDR3 loop is CASSSQTGTSGSYEQYF. The CDR3 DNA reads as TGTGCCAGCAGCTCGCAAACCGGGACTAGCGGCTCCTACGAGCAGTACTTC. The gene calls are TRBV11-2 and TRBJ2-7, with 11 bases fitting TRBD2. V lost 4 bases to trimming and J lost 0 bases; unmatched junction nucleotides: 8. Germline CDR1 and CDR2: SGHAT and FQNNGV. The CDR3 has 17 residues.

The chain uses TRBV6-5 and TRBJ2-7, with 8 nucleotides matching TRBD1. J lost 6 bases, V lost 0 bases, and 1 base had no gene match. The CDR3 has 13 residues. The germline V gene has CDR1 MNHEY and CDR2 SVGAGI. CDR3 amino acids: CASSYSTGGEQYF. In nucleotides, the CDR3 is TGTGCCAGCAGTTACTCCACAGGGGGCGAGCAGTACTTC.

The DNA for the CDR3 is TGTGCCACCGCAAGTGGGGGGCGGGGTAACTATGGCTACACCTTC. As protein: CATASGGRGNYGYTF. This chain connects TRBV7-2 to TRBJ1-2; a possible D gene is TRBD1 (6 bases). With 10 bases removed from V and 1 base from J, the gap between germline ends came to 19 bases. Germline V gene sequence: CDR1 SGHTA, CDR2 FQGNSA. This CDR3 region has 15 residues.

This clonotype appeared many times. The V gene is TRBV19, the J gene TRBJ1-5; D call uncertain. Trimming pared 3 bases from V and 1 base from J, leaving 10 bases between. Germline V gene sequence: CDR1 LNHDA, CDR2 SQIVND (reference sequence). The CDR3 has 15 amino acids. CDR3 in DNA: TGTGCCAGTAGTATTGTAAGGATAAGCAATCAGCCCCAGCATTTT. It codes for CASSIVRISNQPQHF.

The CDR3 nucleotides are TGTGCCAGCAGCGTGACGGGACTAGCGGCCGGGGAGCTGTTTTTT. Its translation is CASSVTGLAAGELFF. V is TRBV4-2 and J is TRBJ2-2; 11 nucleotides match TRBD2. CDR3 length: 15 residues. V dropped 5 bases and J dropped 6; count of bases not matched to a gene: 5. The germline CDR1 and CDR2 sequences are LGHNA and YNFKEQ.

The J gene is TRBJ1-2, the V gene TRBV7-9; 7 bases fit TRBD1. This CDR3 spans 13 amino acids. CDR1 and CDR2 (germline): SEHNR, FQNEAQ (reference sequence). Trimming took 1 base from V and 5 from J; bases not matched to a gene: 1. CDR3 nucleotide sequence: TGTGCCAGCAGCTTAGTACAGGGGTATGGCTACACCTTC. Protein sequence: CASSLVQGYGYTF.

This clonotype was counted many times. The J gene is TRBJ1-2, the V gene TRBV7-9; D possibly corresponds to TRBD1 (5 bases). CDR1 is SEHNR and CDR2 is FQNEAQ in the germline V gene (reference sequence). Between the trimmed V and J ends, which lost 1 base and 8 bases, there was a span of 17 bases. This CDR3 is built from 15 residues. In DNA form, the CDR3 reads TGTGCCAGCAGCTTAGGTGTACAGGTCATAAAGGGCTACACCTTC. Encoded protein: CASSLGVQVIKGYTF.